This T cell receptor beta chain comes out of a study of T-cell reconstitution after alpha-beta-depleted transplantation in children. It was with unique molecular identifiers that the TCRbeta library was prepared. TCRdb re-called the PCR reads with MiXCR, one entry per CDR3 protein. This table has hundreds of thousands of distinct CDR3 sequences, about an eighth appearing once. The V end lost 6 bases, the J end lost 2 bases, and 13 bases lay between the germline ends. The CDR3 length is 14 residues. Per the germline V gene, CDR1 is ENHRY and CDR2 is SYGVKD. The table lists this clonotype with a few counts.

The material sequenced was PBMCs, taken before TCRalphabeta/CD19-depleted stem cell transplant. The chain has TRBV10-3 and TRBJ1-1; D is uncertain. The clonotype was recovered from a girl aged 2 to 10 with congenital amegakaryocytic thrombocytopenia, due to receive a stem cell transplant. This CDR3 is CAIRGQSKNTEAFF. The CDR3 bases are TGTGCCATCAGAGGCCAATCCAAAAACACTGAAGCTTTCTTT.